Listed below are T cell receptor beta chains from one sample, sequenced in a study of PD-1 blockade in classical Hodgkin lymphoma. TCRdb's copy holds only in-frame clones and misses some; the assay was immunoSEQ multiplex PCR. The table shows 20,000 to 25,000 clones, with over 75% occurring only once. The source was CD4+ T cells from blood, collected before the fourth cycle of nivolumab. The receptors derive from a human donor with classical Hodgkin lymphoma. CDR3s include the opening cysteine and the closing phenylalanine or tryptophan. A D gene is named only where the DNA matches it firmly. The size field is filled for only some rows; it gives once, few, many or a size class.

d_call: TRBD2; clone_size: once; v_call: TRBV29-1; j_call: TRBJ2-6; cdr3_nt: TGCAGCGTTGTCATCGGCGGGGGGGGGCCCGGGGCCAACGTCCTGACTTTC; cdr3_aa: CSVVIGGGGPGANVLTF
d_call: NA; clone_size: NA; v_call: TRBV7-2; j_call: TRBJ2-5; cdr3_nt: TGTGCCAGCAGCTCCACTCGCCAAGAGACCCAGTACTTC; cdr3_aa: CASSSTRQETQYF
d_call: NA; clone_size: NA; v_call: TRBV29-1; j_call: TRBJ2-3; cdr3_nt: TGCAGCGCCGGCCAGGGTTGGCTCGTAGATACGCAGTATTTT; cdr3_aa: CSAGQGWLVDTQYF
d_call: NA; clone_size: NA; v_call: TRBV7-2; j_call: TRBJ2-7; cdr3_nt: TGTGCCAGCAGCTTGTCAGGGGCCTACGAGCAGTACTTC; cdr3_aa: CASSLSGAYEQYF
d_call: TRBD1; clone_size: NA; v_call: TRBV5-6; j_call: TRBJ1-2; cdr3_nt: TGTGCCAGCATCCCAGGGGGAGGGTTTTATGGCTACACCTTC; cdr3_aa: CASIPGGGFYGYTF
d_call: TRBD1; clone_size: NA; v_call: TRBV9; j_call: TRBJ1-5; cdr3_nt: TGTGCCAGCAGCGGAGCCGGGACAGAAAATCAGCCCCAGCATTTT; cdr3_aa: CASSGAGTENQPQHF
d_call: NA; clone_size: NA; v_call: TRBV5-6; j_call: TRBJ2-2; cdr3_nt: TGTGCCAGCAGTCCCTTGGGGGATATAGACACCGGGGAGCTGTTTTTT; cdr3_aa: CASSPLGDIDTGELFF
d_call: TRBD1; clone_size: NA; v_call: TRBV6-5; j_call: TRBJ2-7; cdr3_nt: TGTGCCAGCAGTTTACTCGGACAGGGGGCGCAAGAGCAGTACTTC; cdr3_aa: CASSLLGQGAQEQYF
d_call: NA; clone_size: NA; v_call: TRBV28; j_call: TRBJ1-1; cdr3_nt: TGTGCCAGCAGTTTAGGGGGGGGTCGGCGCACTGAAGCTTTCTTT; cdr3_aa: CASSLGGGRRTEAFF
d_call: NA; clone_size: NA; v_call: TRBV4-3; j_call: TRBJ2-2; cdr3_nt: TGCGCCAGCAGCCAATTACGGGTCCTGAGGTCGAACACCGGGGAGCTGTTTTTT; cdr3_aa: CASSQLRVLRSNTGELFF
d_call: NA; clone_size: NA; v_call: TRBV18; j_call: TRBJ2-3; cdr3_nt: TGTGCCAGCTCACCTCGGACACCACCAGATACGCAGTATTTT; cdr3_aa: CASSPRTPPDTQYF
d_call: TRBD2; clone_size: NA; v_call: TRBV5-1; j_call: TRBJ2-3; cdr3_nt: TGCGCCAGCAGCTTAACCGGGACTAGCGGGCCGGATACGCAGTATTTT; cdr3_aa: CASSLTGTSGPDTQYF
d_call: NA; clone_size: few; v_call: TRBV6-1; j_call: TRBJ1-2; cdr3_nt: TGTGCCAGCAGTGAAAATAGGGGAGGGAACTATGGCTACACCTTC; cdr3_aa: CASSENRGGNYGYTF
d_call: NA; clone_size: NA; v_call: TRBV2; j_call: TRBJ1-3; cdr3_nt: TGTGCCAGCAGAAGAGAAGGTGGGTCCGCCTCTGGAAACACCATATATTTT; cdr3_aa: CASRREGGSASGNTIYF
d_call: NA; clone_size: NA; v_call: TRBV7-2; j_call: TRBJ1-2; cdr3_nt: TGTGCCAGCAACCAAGGGTCAGGCAACTATGGCTACACCTTC; cdr3_aa: CASNQGSGNYGYTF
d_call: NA; clone_size: NA; v_call: TRBV10-3; j_call: TRBJ2-2; cdr3_nt: TGTGCCATCAGGGAGTGGGAGCGCACCGGGGAGCTGTTTTTT; cdr3_aa: CAIREWERTGELFF
d_call: NA; clone_size: NA; v_call: TRBV28; j_call: TRBJ1-1; cdr3_nt: TGTGCCAGCAGTTTGTACGGCCGCACTGAAGCTTTCTTT; cdr3_aa: CASSLYGRTEAFF
d_call: TRBD1; clone_size: few; v_call: TRBV6-4; j_call: TRBJ2-1; cdr3_nt: TGTGCCAGCAGTGAATATACTGTGGGACAGGGCGTTATTGAGCAGTTCTTC; cdr3_aa: CASSEYTVGQGVIEQFF
d_call: TRBD2; clone_size: NA; v_call: TRBV4-2; j_call: TRBJ2-3; cdr3_nt: TGTGCCAGCAGCCATCTCCCGTTGAGTAGCGGGGGGTTGACAGATACGCAGTATTTT; cdr3_aa: CASSHLPLSSGGLTDTQYF
d_call: NA; clone_size: NA; v_call: TRBV10-3; j_call: TRBJ1-2; cdr3_nt: TGTGCCATCAGTGAGAAACAGAACTATGGCTACACCTTC; cdr3_aa: CAISEKQNYGYTF
d_call: NA; clone_size: NA; v_call: TRBV19; j_call: TRBJ1-5; cdr3_nt: TGTGCCAGTACCCGCATCACAGGGAGTGGCAATCAGCCCCAGCATTTT; cdr3_aa: CASTRITGSGNQPQHF
d_call: NA; clone_size: NA; v_call: TRBV18; j_call: TRBJ1-1; cdr3_nt: TGTGCCAGCTCACCCGTAAAACAGGGCGCAAACACTGAAGCTTTCTTT; cdr3_aa: CASSPVKQGANTEAFF
d_call: NA; clone_size: NA; v_call: TRBV10-3; j_call: TRBJ1-5; cdr3_nt: TGTGCCATCAGTGCAGGGGATGGGGGCAATCAGCCCCAGCATTTT; cdr3_aa: CAISAGDGGNQPQHF
d_call: NA; clone_size: few; v_call: TRBV5-6; j_call: TRBJ2-1; cdr3_nt: TGTGCCAGCAGCTTCGAGGTCGATGAGCAGTTCTTC; cdr3_aa: CASSFEVDEQFF
d_call: NA; clone_size: once; v_call: TRBV27; j_call: TRBJ2-3; cdr3_nt: TGTGCCAGCAGTTTGTATAAGGGCGGGGGCACAGATACGCAGTATTTT; cdr3_aa: CASSLYKGGGTDTQYF
d_call: NA; clone_size: NA; v_call: TRBV11-1; j_call: TRBJ1-2; cdr3_nt: TGTGCCAGCAGCTCCACCTATGGCTACACCTTC; cdr3_aa: CASSSTYGYTF
d_call: NA; clone_size: NA; v_call: TRBV7-2; j_call: TRBJ1-2; cdr3_nt: TGTGCCAGCAGTGGACATGCGATGGACTATGGCTACACCTTC; cdr3_aa: CASSGHAMDYGYTF
d_call: NA; clone_size: few; v_call: TRBV7-2; j_call: TRBJ1-1; cdr3_nt: TGTGCCAGCAGCAAACAGCCAAACACTGAAGCTTTCTTT; cdr3_aa: CASSKQPNTEAFF
d_call: NA; clone_size: NA; v_call: TRBV19; j_call: TRBJ2-1; cdr3_nt: TGTGCCAGTAGCCGCTTAGGGGGGCCGGCCAATGAGCAGTTCTTC; cdr3_aa: CASSRLGGPANEQFF